The T cell receptor (beta chain) described here comes from a study of cytotoxic CD8 clonotypes in ibrutinib-treated CLL (dated by TCRdb to about 2021). Regarding the research as a whole: In this cohort, approximately 15 patients were treatment-naive and approximately ten were relapsed/refractory, while approximately 18 had unmutated IGHV. On average, each sample yielded around 270,000 productive templates and over 90,000 productive rearrangements. Cryopreserved peripheral blood mononuclear cells were obtained prior to treatment, at the time of response, and at either disease progression or sustained remission. Partial responses were observed in around 25 patients and complete responses in 2; after a median follow-up of roughly 72 months, remission was maintained in approximately 15 patients and progression was observed in roughly twelve. Response samples were obtained after a median of 12 months of treatment, with a range of about 6 to 36 months. Patients were still on ibrutinib when every remission and progressive disease sample was collected. Longitudinal samples were obtainable from about 30% of the roughly 86 participants in the trial. The research as a whole found: At ibrutinib response clonality went up, during sustained remission it held steady, and at progression it dropped back toward baseline. Baseline clonality was found to be higher than that of age-matched healthy donors and was strongly correlated with circulating CD8+ T-cell counts. Public clonotypes were rare and either shrank or stayed stable during treatment, and the rise in clonality at ibrutinib response reflected expansion of private clonotypes. Sustained-remission and progressing patients did not have matched sampling times, and lymph node repertoires were not examined.

Taken from the germline V gene (reference sequence), the CDR1 and CDR2 loops are SEHNR and FQNEAQ. V is shortened by 1 base, J by 8 bases, and the region joining them spans 14 bases. Its CDR3 holds 14 amino acids, cysteine through phenylalanine. Only the CDR3 region is kept as DNA, spanning 42 bases read in frame from base 1. Interpreted using the paper, the time point label stands for: about eleven months on ibrutinib. For TCR beta library preparation, about 2.2 micrograms of genomic DNA were extracted from the cryopreserved PBMCs. High-throughput TCR beta sequencing was performed on longitudinal blood samples from CLL patients receiving ibrutinib monotherapy. The patients were enrolled in a single-center, open-label phase 2 trial of ibrutinib monotherapy. Worth noting for this clone: This receptor's antigen is unknown. Per-nucleotide qualities are absent, and no much larger clonotype sits a single base away.

A MiSeq instrument was used for deep resolution sequencing, which targeted depths ranging from 1 in 1 million up to 1 in 200,000 T cells, with coverage averaging 10x for each clonotype. The immunoSEQ hsTCRB Kit was used to generate TCR beta libraries. For the original study's pipeline: ImmunoSEQ Data Assistant and ImmunoSEQ Analyzer were used for data analysis, and V, D and J genes were assigned according to IMGT definitions. Clonality, with values ranging from 0 to 1, was calculated as one minus the normalized Shannon entropy of productive rearrangement frequencies. Public clonotype analysis was restricted to overrepresented clonotypes comprising at least 0.05% of each patient's repertoire. Repertoires from 10 to 15 age-matched healthy donors in immuneACCESS were used as clonality controls. TCRdb stores this immuneACCESS table with in-frame sequences only. Part of the clones is absent; in the studies checked, under half of the shortfall reflects unresolved V genes, and no reason is known for the rest. V, J and clone size reflect that table, while D and trimming were determined from the DNA. The sample profile shows about 89,000 clones; around four fifths of them were found once. The top ten clonotypes cover about 34% of the sample.

The sequence joins TRBV7-9 to TRBJ1-2, with the D gene too uncertain to name. Sample: PBMCs, taken after 12 months of ibrutinib treatment. This TCR was sampled from a human donor with chronic lymphocytic leukemia. The CDR3 loop reads CASSLEEGFFGYTF. At the DNA level, the sequence is TGTGCCAGCAGCTTAGAGGAAGGGTTTTTCGGCTACACCTTC.